The 2 T cell receptor beta chains below come from one sample, sequenced in a study of T cell repertoires and HLA-DP antigens. Their recognized antigens are unknown. Assay used: immunoSEQ multiplex PCR; TCRdb lists only in-frame clones, some missing. The table shows 90,000 to 130,000 clones, with around 93% occurring only once. Sequenced material: CD4+ T cells from PBMCs. The source of these receptors is a woman younger than 35 in good health and CMV-seronegative.

This chain links TRBV19 with TRBJ1-2; D ambiguous. CDR3 length: 17 residues. Trimming took off 5 bases at V and 2 bases at J, with 21 bases between the two ends. CDR1 is LNHDA and CDR2 is SQIVND in the germline V gene (reference sequence). In DNA, the CDR3 is TGTGCCAGTAGTGGCGGCGGAGCTAATTCTAAAAACTATGGCTACACCTTC. Its translation is CASSGGGANSKNYGYTF.

The CDR3 protein is CASSEPGTDTEAFF. The CDR3 region has the DNA TGTGCCAGCAGTGAACCCGGGACAGACACTGAAGCTTTCTTT. The chain has TRBV25-1 and TRBJ1-1; 7 bases map to TRBD1. The CDR3 consists of 14 residues. The V gene's germline CDR1 is MGHDK and CDR2 SYGVNS. Unmatched junction bases numbered 3, after V lost 2 bases and J lost 3 bases.